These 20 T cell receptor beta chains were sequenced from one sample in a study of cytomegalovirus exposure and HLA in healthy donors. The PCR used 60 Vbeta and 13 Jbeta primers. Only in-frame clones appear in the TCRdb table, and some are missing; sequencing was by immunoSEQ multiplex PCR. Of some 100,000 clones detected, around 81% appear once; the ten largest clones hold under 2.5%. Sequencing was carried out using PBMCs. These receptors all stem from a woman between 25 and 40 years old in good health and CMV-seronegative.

The CDR3 DNA follows: TGTGCCACCAGCGGGGACAGACTTCAGCCCCAGCATTTT. Its protein is CATSGDRLQPQHF. The V gene is TRBV15, the J gene TRBJ1-5; 7 bases map to TRBD1. V lost 5 bases to trimming and J lost 6 bases; unmatched junction nucleotides: 4. CDR1 and CDR2 from the germline V gene are LNHNV and YYDKDF (reference sequence). CDR3 size: 13 residues.

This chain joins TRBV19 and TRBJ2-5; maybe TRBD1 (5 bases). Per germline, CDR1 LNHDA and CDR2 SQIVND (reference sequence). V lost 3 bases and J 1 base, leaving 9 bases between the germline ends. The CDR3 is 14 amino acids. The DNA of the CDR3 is TGTGCCAGTAGTATGGGCAGGGCCCAAGAGACCCAGTACTTC. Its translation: CASSMGRAQETQYF. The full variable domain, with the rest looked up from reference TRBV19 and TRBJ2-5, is DGGITQSPKYLFRKEGQNVTLSCEQNLNHDAMYWYRQDPGQGLRLIYYSQIVNDFQKGDIAEGYSVSREKKESFPLTVTSAQKNPTAFYLCASSMGRAQETQYFGPGTRLLVL.

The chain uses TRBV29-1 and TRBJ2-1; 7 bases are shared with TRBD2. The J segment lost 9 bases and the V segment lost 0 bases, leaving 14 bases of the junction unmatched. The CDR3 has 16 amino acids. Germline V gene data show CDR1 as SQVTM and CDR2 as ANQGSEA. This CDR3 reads CSVEDLGGSSFFEQFF. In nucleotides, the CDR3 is TGCAGCGTTGAAGATCTGGGAGGGAGCTCATTCTTTGAGCAGTTCTTC.

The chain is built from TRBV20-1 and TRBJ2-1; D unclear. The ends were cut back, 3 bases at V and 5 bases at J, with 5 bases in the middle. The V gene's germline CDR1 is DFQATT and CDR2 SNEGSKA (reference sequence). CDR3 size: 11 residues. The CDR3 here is CSARSDNEQFF. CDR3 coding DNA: TGCAGTGCTAGGAGTGACAATGAGCAGTTCTTC.

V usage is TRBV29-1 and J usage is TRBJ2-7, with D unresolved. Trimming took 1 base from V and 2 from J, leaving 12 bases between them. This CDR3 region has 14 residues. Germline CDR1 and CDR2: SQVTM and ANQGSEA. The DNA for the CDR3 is TGCAGCGTTGAAGCGCCAGGTCGCCCCTACGAGCAGTACTTC. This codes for CSVEAPGRPYEQYF.

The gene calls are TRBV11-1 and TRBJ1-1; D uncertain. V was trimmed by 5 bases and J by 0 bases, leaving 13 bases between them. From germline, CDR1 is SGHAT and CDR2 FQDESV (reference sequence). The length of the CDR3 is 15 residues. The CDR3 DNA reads TGTGCCAGCAGCCCAAAGTCCAGGTTGAACACTGAAGCTTTCTTT. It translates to CASSPKSRLNTEAFF.

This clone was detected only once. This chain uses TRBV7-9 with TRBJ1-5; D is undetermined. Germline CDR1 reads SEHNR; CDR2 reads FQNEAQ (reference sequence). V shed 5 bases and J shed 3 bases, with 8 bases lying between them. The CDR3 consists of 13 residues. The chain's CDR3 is CASSPGVNQPQHF. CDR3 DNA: TGTGCCAGCAGCCCGGGTGTCAATCAGCCCCAGCATTTT. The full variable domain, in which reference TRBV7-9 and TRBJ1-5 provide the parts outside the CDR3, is DTGVSQNPRHKITKRGQNVTFRCDPISEHNRLYWYRQTLGQGPEFLTYFQNEAQLEKSRLLSDRFSAERPKGSFSTLEIQRTEQGDSAMYLCASSPGVNQPQHFGDGTRLSIL.

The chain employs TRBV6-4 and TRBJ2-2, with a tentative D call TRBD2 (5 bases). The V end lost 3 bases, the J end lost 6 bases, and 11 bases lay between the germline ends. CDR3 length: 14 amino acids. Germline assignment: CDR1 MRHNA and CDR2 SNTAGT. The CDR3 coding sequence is TGTGCCAGCAGTGAGGCGTTCGGGGCCGGGGAGCTGTTTTTT. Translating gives CASSEAFGAGELFF.

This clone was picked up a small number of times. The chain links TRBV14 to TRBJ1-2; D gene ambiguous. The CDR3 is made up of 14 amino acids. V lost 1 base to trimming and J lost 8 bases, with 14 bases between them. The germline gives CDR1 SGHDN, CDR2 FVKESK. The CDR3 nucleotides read TGTGCCAGCAGCCAAGGTGTCAGCTTCAGGGGCTACACCTTC. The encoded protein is CASSQGVSFRGYTF.

In DNA, the CDR3 is TGTGCCAGGACGACAGGGCGGTCTCGGGACACTGAAGCTTTCTTT. This encodes CARTTGRSRDTEAFF. The chain combines TRBV21-1 with TRBJ1-1; TRBD1 is the table's D call, not checked against the DNA. TRBV21-1 is labeled a pseudogene. There are 15 residues in the CDR3.

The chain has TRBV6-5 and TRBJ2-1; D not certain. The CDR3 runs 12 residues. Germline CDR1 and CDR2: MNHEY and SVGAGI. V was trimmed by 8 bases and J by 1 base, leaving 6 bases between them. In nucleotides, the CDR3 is TGTGCCAGCGCGGCTTCCTACAATGAGCAGTTCTTC. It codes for CASAASYNEQFF.

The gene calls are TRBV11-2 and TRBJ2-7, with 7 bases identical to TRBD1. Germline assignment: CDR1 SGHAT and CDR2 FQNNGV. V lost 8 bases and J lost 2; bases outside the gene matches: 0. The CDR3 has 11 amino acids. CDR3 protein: CASGTAYEQYF. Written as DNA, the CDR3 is TGTGCCAGCGGGACAGCCTACGAGCAGTACTTC.

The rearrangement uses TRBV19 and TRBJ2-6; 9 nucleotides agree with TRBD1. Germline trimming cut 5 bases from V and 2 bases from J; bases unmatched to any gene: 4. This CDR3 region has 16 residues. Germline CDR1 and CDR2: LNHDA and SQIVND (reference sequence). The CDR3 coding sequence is TGTGCCAGTAGTCTCAGACAGGGGGCTGGGGCCAACGTCCTGACTTTC. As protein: CASSLRQGAGANVLTF.

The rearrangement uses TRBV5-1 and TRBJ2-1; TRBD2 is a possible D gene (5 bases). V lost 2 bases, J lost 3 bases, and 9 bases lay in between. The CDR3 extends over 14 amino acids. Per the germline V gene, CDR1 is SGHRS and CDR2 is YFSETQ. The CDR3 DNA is TGCGCCAGCAGCTTAGAGGGTTACTACAATGAGCAGTTCTTC. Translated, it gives CASSLEGYYNEQFF.

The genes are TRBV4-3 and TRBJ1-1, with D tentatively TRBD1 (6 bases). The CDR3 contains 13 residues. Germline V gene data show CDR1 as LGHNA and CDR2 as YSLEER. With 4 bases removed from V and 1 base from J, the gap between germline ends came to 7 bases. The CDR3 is CASSPQGNTEAFF. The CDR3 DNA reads TGCGCCAGCAGCCCACAGGGGAACACTGAAGCTTTCTTT.

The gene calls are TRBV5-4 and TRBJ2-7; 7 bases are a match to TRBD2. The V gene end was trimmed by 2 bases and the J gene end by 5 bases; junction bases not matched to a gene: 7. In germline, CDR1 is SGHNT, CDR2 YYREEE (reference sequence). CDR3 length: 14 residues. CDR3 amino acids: CASSLGGSRNEQYF. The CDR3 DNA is TGTGCCAGCAGCTTAGGCGGGAGTCGAAACGAGCAGTACTTC.

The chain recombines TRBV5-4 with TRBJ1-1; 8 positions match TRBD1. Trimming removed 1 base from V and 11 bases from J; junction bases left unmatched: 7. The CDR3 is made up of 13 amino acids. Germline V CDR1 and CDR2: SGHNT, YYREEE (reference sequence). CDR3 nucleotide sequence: TGTGCCAGCAGCTTGTTGGCAGGGGGCATCGCTTTCTTT. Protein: CASSLLAGGIAFF.

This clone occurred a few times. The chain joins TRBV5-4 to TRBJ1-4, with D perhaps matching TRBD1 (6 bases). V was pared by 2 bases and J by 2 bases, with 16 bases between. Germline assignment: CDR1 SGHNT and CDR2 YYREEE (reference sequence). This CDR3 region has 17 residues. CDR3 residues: CASSFGQSHPTNEKLFF. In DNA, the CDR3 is TGTGCCAGCAGCTTCGGACAGAGTCACCCCACTAATGAAAAACTGTTTTTT.

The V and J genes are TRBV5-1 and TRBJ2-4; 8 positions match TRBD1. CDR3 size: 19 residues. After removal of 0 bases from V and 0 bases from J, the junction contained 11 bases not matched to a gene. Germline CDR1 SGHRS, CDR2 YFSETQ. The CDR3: CASSLEAGGADLAKNIQYF. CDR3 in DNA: TGCGCCAGCAGCTTGGAGGCAGGGGGCGCCGATTTAGCCAAAAACATTCAGTACTTC.

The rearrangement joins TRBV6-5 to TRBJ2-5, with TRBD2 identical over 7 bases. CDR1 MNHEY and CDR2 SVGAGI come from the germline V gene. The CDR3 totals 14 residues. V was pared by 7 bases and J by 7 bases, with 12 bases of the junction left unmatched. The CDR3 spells CASNPPAGVGTQYF. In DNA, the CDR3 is TGTGCCAGCAATCCGCCGGCGGGGGTAGGGACCCAGTACTTC.